Described below is a single T cell receptor (beta chain) sequence and its context. This clone showed up just once. What antigen it recognizes has not been identified. No quality values exist for individual bases; no much larger clone is one base distant. The CDR3 covers 13 residues, taking in both the cysteine and the phenylalanine. The only DNA kept is the CDR3, 39 bases in frame from the first base. V is cut by 0 bases and J by 4 bases, and the space between the germline ends is 7 bases. The germline V gene sets CDR1 to SGHDT and CDR2 to YYEEEE. These data belong to a study of OX40 agonist ivuxolimab in advanced cancers. Regarding the research as a whole: Ivuxolimab, which targeted the costimulatory receptor OX40 (CD134), was an agonistic, fully human IgG2 monoclonal antibody. Partial responses occurred in three dose-escalation patients, of whom one had hepatocellular carcinoma and two had cutaneous melanoma. The monotherapy dose-escalation portion (N ≈ 50 patients) of the phase I ivuxolimab trial is reported in the paper. Prior anti-PD-1, anti-PD-L1 or anti-CTLA-4 therapy was permitted, and 35% to 40% of dose-escalation patients had received checkpoint inhibitors. A male proportion of under 85% and a mean age of 60 years, ranging from roughly 23 to 79, were recorded for the dose-escalation cohort. Intravenous ivuxolimab was administered to patients every 2 weeks at six dose levels: 0.01, 0.1, 0.3, 1.5, 3 and 10 mg/kg. Of the 50 or so patients in dose escalation, 19 had hepatocellular carcinoma, some 15 had melanoma, 9 had renal cell carcinoma and 9 had head and neck cancer. The purpose of peripheral TCRbeta sequencing was to test whether ivuxolimab changed TCR sequence diversity and led to clonal T-cell expansion. The paper as a whole reports these results and caveats: Partial responders in the 0.1-3.0 mg/kg groups had among the lowest normalized peripheral clonal expansion, especially among CD8+ T cells. Antigen specificity was not determined for the clonally expanded peripheral T cells. After ivuxolimab, expanded clones were on average more numerous among CD8+ T cells than among CD4+ T cells. Low levels of normalized T-cell clonal expansion were also shown by some nonresponding patients. At doses of 0.1 to 3.0 mg/kg, clonal expansion of both CD4+ and CD8+ T cells in blood was seen between baseline and week 6.

The trial excluded patients who had a history of autoimmune disease or were on systemic immunosuppression. In every dose cohort, peripheral blood was drawn for TCR sequencing at baseline, cycle 4 day 1, and cycle 7 day 1. The samples were drawn from a first-in-human, open-label, multicenter phase I dose-escalation trial of ivuxolimab. Adults with locally advanced or metastatic melanoma, renal cell carcinoma, hepatocellular carcinoma or head and neck squamous cell carcinoma were enrolled in the trial. Before TCR sequencing, CD4+ T cells and CD8+ T cells were sorted from peripheral blood as separate populations. Genomic DNA was extracted from sorted cells for sequencing of the TCRbeta CDR3 region. TCRbeta CDR3 regions were sequenced using the immunoSEQ Assay. TCRdb carries this immuneACCESS record with in-frame sequences only. Its versions omit some clonotypes, under half of them owing to an unresolved V gene in the studies checked, with the rest unexplained. For this sample the table gives 17,000 or so clones, of which roughly nine tenths were detected only once. The ten top clones hold about 72% of the sample.

Sequences were derived from CD4+ or CD8+ T cells sorted from blood, sampled in a trial of the OX40 agonist ivuxolimab. The origin of this receptor is an adult with an advanced solid tumor such as melanoma, head and neck, liver or kidney cancer. The chain was built from TRBV5-6 and TRBJ2-5; the D gene cannot be named for sure. The bases read TGTGCCAGCAGCTTGGCCGGTGGAGAGACCCAGTACTTC. This codes for CASSLAGGETQYF.